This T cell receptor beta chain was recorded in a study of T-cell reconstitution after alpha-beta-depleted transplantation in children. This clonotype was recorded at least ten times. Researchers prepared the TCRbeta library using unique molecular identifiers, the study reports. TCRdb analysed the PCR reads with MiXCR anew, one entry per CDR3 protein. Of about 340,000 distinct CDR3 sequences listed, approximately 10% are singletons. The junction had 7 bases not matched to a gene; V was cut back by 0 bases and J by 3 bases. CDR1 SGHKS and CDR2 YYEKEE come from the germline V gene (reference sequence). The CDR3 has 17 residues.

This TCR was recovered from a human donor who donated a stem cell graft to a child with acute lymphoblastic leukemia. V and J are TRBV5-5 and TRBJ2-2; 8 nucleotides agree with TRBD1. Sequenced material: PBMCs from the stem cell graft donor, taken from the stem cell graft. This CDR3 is CASSLGQGFGDTGELFF. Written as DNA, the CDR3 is TGTGCCAGCAGCTTGGGACAGGGGTTCGGGGACACCGGGGAGCTGTTTTTT.